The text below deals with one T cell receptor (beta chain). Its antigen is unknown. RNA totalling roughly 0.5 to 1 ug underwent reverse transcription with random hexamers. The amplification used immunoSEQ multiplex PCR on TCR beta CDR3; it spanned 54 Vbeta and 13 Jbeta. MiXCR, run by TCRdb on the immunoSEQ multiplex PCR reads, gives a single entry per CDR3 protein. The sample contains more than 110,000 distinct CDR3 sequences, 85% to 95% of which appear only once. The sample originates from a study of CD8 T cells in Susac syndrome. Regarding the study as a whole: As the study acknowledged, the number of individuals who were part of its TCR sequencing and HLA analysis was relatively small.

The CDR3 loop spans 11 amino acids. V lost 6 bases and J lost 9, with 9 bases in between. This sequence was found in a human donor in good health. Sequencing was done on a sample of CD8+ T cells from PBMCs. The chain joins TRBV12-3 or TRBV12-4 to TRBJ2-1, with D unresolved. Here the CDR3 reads CASRIAAEQFF. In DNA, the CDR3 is TGTGCCAGCAGAATAGCAGCTGAGCAGTTCTTC.